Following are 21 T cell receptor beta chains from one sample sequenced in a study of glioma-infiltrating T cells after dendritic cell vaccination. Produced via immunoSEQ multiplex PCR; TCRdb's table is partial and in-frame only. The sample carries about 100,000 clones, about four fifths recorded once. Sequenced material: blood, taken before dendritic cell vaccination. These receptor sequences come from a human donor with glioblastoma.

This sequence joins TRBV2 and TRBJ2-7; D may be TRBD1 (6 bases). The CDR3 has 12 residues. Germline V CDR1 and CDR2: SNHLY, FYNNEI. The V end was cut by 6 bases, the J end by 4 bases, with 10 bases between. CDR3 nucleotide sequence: TGTGCCAGCAGCCAGAGGGGGTACGAGCAGTACTTC. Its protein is CASSQRGYEQYF.

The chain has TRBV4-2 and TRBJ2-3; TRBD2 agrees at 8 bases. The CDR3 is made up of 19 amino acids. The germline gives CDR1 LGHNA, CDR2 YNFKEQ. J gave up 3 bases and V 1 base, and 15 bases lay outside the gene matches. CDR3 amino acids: CASSQGSSGGATRTDTQYF. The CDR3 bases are TGTGCCAGCAGCCAAGGCTCCAGCGGGGGAGCAACCAGAACAGATACGCAGTATTTT.

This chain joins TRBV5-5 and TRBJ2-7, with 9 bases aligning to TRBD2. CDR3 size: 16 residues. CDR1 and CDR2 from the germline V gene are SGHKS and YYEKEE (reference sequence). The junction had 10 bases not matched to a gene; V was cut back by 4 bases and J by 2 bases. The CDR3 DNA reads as TGTGCCAGCAGCCCCGCCCACGTAGCGGGGGCCTACGAGCAGTACTTC. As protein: CASSPAHVAGAYEQYF.

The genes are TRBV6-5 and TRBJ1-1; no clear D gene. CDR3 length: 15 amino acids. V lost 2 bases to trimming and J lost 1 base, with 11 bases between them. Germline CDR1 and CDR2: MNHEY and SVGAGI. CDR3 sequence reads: CASSYLQSPNTEAFF. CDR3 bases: TGTGCCAGCAGTTACCTTCAGTCCCCGAACACTGAAGCTTTCTTT.

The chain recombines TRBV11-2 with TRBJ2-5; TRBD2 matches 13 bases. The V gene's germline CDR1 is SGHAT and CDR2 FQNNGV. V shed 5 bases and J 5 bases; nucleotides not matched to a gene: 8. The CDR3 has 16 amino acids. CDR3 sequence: CASSLGLAGEEETQYF. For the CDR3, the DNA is TGTGCCAGCAGCCTTGGACTAGCGGGAGAAGAGGAGACCCAGTACTTC.

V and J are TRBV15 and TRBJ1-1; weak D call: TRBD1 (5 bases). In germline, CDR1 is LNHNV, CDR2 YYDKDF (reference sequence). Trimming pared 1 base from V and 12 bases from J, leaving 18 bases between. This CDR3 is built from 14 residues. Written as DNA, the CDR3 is TGTGCCACCAGCAGAGTCATGAGGCAGGGTACGACTTTCTTT. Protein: CATSRVMRQGTTFF.

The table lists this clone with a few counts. This CDR3 reads CASSSKRTGNTEAFF. CDR3 DNA: TGTGCCAGCAGCTCTAAGCGGACGGGTAACACTGAAGCTTTCTTT. The rearrangement links TRBV11-2 to TRBJ1-1; D not resolved. The CDR3 has 15 amino acids. Germline lookup yields CDR1 SGHAT and CDR2 FQNNGV. Trimming removed 4 bases from V and 2 bases from J, with 14 bases in between.

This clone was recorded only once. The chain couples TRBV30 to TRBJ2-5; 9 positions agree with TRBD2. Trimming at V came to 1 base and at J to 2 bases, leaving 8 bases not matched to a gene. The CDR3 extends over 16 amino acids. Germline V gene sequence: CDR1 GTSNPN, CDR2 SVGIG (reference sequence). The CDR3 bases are TGTGCCTGGAGTGCTCCCTACAGCGGGGGGCAAGAGACCCAGTACTTC. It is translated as CAWSAPYSGGQETQYF.

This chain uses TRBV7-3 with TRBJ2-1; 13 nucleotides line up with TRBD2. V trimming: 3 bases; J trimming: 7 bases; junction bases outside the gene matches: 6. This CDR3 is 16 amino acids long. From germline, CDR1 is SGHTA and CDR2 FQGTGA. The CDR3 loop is CASSFSTSGRTNEQFF. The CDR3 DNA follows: TGTGCCAGCAGCTTTTCGACTAGCGGGAGGACAAATGAGCAGTTCTTC.

The CDR3 region has the DNA TGTGCCAGCAGCCCCCCCGAGCCGGGGGCTTTCTTT. Encoded protein: CASSPPEPGAFF. The chain recombines TRBV9 with TRBJ1-1; no definite D call. Between the trimmed V and J ends, which lost 4 bases and 11 bases, there was a span of 15 bases. The germline V gene encodes CDR1 SGDLS and CDR2 YYNGEE. CDR3 length: 12 amino acids. Full variable domain (remainder filled in from reference TRBV9 and TRBJ1-1): DSGVTQTPKHLITATGQRVTLRCSPRSGDLSVYWYQQSLDQGLQFLIQYYNGEERAKGNILERFSAQQFPDLHSELNLSSLELGDSALYFCASSPPEPGAFFGQGTRLTVV.

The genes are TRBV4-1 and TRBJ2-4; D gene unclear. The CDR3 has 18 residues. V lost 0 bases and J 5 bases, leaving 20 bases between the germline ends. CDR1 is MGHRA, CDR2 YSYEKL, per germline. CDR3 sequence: CASSQDPGSGRRQNIQYF. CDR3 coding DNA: TGCGCCAGCAGCCAAGATCCCGGGTCCGGTCGGCGCCAAAACATTCAGTACTTC.

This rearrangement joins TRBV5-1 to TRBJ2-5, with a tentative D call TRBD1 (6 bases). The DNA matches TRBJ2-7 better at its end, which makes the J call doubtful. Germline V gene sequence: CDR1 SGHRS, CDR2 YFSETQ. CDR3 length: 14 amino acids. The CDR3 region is CASSRTASSYEQYF. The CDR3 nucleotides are TGCGCCAGCAGTAGGACAGCGAGCTCCTACGAGCAGTACTTC.

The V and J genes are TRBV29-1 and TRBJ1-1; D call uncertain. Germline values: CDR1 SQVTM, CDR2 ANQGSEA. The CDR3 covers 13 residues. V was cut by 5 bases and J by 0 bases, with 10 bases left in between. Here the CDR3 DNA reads TGCAGCGTTCAGCGATTCATGAACACTGAAGCTTTCTTT. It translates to CSVQRFMNTEAFF.

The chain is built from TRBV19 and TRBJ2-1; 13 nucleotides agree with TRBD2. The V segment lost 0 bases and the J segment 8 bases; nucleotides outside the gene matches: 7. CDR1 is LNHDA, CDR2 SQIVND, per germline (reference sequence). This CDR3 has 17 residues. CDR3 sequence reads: CASSIDRGTSGRDEQFF. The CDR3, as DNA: TGTGCCAGTAGTATAGATCGGGGAACTAGCGGGAGGGATGAGCAGTTCTTC.

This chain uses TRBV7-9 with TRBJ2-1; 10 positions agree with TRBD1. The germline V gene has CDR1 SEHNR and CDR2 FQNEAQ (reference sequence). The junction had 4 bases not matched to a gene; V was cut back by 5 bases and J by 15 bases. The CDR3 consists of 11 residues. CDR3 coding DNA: TGTGCCAGCAGCATGGGACAGGGGACGTTCTTC. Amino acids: CASSMGQGTFF.

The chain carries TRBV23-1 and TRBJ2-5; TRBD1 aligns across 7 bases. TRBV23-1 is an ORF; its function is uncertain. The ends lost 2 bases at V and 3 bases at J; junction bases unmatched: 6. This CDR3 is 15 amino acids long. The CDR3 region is CASSQPYTGEETQYF. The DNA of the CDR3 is TGCGCCAGCAGTCAACCTTACACAGGGGAAGAGACCCAGTACTTC.

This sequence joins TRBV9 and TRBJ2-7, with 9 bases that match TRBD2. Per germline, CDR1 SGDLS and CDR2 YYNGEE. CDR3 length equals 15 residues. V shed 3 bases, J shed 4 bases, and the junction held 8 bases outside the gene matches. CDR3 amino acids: CASSGGAGGQYEQYF. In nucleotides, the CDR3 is TGTGCCAGCAGCGGAGGAGCGGGGGGACAGTACGAGCAGTACTTC.

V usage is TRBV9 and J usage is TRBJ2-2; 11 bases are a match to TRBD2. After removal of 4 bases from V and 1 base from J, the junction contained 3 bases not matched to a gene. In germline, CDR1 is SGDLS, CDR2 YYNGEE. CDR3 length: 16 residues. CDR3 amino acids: CASSPGTSGNTGELFF. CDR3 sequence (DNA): TGTGCCAGCAGCCCCGGGACTAGCGGGAACACCGGGGAGCTGTTTTTT.

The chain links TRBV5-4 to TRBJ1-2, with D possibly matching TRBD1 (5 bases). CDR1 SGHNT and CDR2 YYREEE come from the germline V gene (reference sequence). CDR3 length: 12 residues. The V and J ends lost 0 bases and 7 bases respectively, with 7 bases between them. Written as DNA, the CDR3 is TGTGCCAGCAGCTTGGGACAGTCTGGCTACACCTTC. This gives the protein CASSLGQSGYTF.

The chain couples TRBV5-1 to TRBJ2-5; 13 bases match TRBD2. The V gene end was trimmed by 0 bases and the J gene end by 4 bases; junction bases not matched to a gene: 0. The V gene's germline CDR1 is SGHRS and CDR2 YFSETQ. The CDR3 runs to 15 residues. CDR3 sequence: CASSLGLAGGETQYF. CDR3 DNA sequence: TGCGCCAGCAGCTTGGGACTAGCGGGAGGAGAGACCCAGTACTTC.

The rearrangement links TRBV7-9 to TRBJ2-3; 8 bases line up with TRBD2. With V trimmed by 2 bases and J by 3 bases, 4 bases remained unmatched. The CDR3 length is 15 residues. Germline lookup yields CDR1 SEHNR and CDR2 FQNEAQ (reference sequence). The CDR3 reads CASSLRGGRTDTQYF. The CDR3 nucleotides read TGTGCCAGCAGCTTACGGGGGGGCCGGACAGATACGCAGTATTTT.